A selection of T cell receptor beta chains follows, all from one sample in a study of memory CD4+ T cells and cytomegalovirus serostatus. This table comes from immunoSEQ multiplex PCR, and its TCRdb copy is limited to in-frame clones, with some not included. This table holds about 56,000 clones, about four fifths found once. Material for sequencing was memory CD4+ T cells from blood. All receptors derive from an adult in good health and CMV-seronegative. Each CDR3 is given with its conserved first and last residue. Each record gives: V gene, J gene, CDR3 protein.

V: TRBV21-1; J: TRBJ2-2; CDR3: CASSKWGLNTGELFF
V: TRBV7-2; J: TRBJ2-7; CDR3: CASSLAKGLYEQYF
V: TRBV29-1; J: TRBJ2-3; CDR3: CSVDRAGGLIRTDTQYF
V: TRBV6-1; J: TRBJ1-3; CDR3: CASFLGASGNTIYF
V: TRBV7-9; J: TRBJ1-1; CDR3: CASSLALNTEAFF
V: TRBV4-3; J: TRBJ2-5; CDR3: CASSQEGTSGGETQYF
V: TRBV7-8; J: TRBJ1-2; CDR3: CASSLVASQGNYGYTF
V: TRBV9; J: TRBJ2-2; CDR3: CASSRQTSGGASGELFF
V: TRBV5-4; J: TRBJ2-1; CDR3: CASSLGGSGGYNEQFF
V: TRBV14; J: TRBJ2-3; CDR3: CASSQGDLRAGRTDTQYF
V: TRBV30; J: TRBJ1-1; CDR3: CAWRRGSTEAFF
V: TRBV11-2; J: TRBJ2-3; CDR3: CASSLRGGGDTQYF
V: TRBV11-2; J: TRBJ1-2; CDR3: CASSSFSDYGYTF
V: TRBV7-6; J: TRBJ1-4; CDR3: CASSLGGQARLFF
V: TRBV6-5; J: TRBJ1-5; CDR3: CASSSSQGAGQPQHF
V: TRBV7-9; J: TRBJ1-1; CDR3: CASSRWRQANTEAFF
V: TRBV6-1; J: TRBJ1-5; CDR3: CASKTFSNQPQHF
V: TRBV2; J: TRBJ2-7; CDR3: CASSYSYEQYF
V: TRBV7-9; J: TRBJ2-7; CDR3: CASSSSRADEQYF
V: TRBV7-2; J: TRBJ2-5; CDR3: CASSLGLAGETQYF
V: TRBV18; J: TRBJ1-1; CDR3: CASSPNPGGNTEAFF
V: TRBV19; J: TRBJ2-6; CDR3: CATGQGSGANVLTF
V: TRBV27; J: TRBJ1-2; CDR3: CASSFRQVYGYTF
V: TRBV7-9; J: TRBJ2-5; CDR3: CASTKGLAGGGETQYF